These 2 T cell receptor beta chains came from one sample sequenced in a study of shared clonotypes between healthy human individuals. Data came from immunoSEQ multiplex PCR; TCRdb stores just in-frame clones and leaves some out. The sample includes about 2.3 million clones, just over 90% of them seen just once. Sequenced sample: naive CD4+ T cells from PBMCs. This sample's subset: CD45RA+ positively selected. The receptors come from a man younger than 35 in good health. Some clones in this sample may be carry-over from other donors' samples.

V gene TRBV25-1 combines with J gene TRBJ1-2, with D unclear. The CDR3 covers 12 residues. Looked up from germline, CDR1 is MGHDK and CDR2 is SYGVNS. Trimming removed 2 bases at V and 8 bases at J, with 9 bases between. As DNA, the CDR3 is TGTGCCAGCAGTGAAAATTATGGCGGCTACACCTTC. This sequence encodes CASSENYGGYTF.

The V gene is TRBV5-1, the J gene TRBJ2-3; D tentatively reads TRBD1 or TRBD2 (5 bases each). CDR1 and CDR2 from the germline V gene are SGHRS and YFSETQ. The CDR3 spans 15 residues. Trimming removed 5 bases at V and 0 bases at J, with 13 bases between. The CDR3 region is CASRPSGRSTDTQYF. DNA of the CDR3: TGCGCCAGCAGGCCTTCAGGGAGAAGCACAGATACGCAGTATTTT.